This T cell receptor beta chain was identified during a study of T-cell memory formation after mild COVID-19. Study-wide points: Day 37-peaking second-wave clones had unconfirmed SARS-CoV-2 specificity. Day 15 to 85 contracting clones showed balanced CD4/CD8; later expanders leaned CD4+. Among CD4+ contracting clones, most were CM and EM, and CD8+ ones EMRA.

This clonotype has just a few counts. Its antigen remains unidentified. Germline V gene data show CDR1 as MNHEY and CDR2 as SVGAGI. The CDR3 sequence is 12 residues long. V was pared by 6 bases and J by 7 bases, with 11 bases between. UMIs and sample barcodes were carried by the TCR alpha and TCR beta cDNA libraries that 5'RACE produced using constant-segment primers. TCRdb re-derived calls from the 5' RACE reads in MiXCR, one entry per CDR3 protein. The sample comprises hundreds of thousands of distinct CDR3 sequences, roughly 17% of which are singletons, and roughly 8% rests with the top ten. The TCR was taken from an adult woman who had mild COVID-19 (a few samples of this study predate the infection). Cell type and time point are not known. This chain links TRBV6-5 with TRBJ2-3; D is perhaps TRBD1 (6 bases). Sequencing was done on a sample of PBMCs or a T cell subset sorted from them (not recorded which). CDR3 nucleotide sequence: TGTGCCAGCAGCCCGACAGGCCATACGCAGTATTTT. Amino acid sequence: CASSPTGHTQYF.